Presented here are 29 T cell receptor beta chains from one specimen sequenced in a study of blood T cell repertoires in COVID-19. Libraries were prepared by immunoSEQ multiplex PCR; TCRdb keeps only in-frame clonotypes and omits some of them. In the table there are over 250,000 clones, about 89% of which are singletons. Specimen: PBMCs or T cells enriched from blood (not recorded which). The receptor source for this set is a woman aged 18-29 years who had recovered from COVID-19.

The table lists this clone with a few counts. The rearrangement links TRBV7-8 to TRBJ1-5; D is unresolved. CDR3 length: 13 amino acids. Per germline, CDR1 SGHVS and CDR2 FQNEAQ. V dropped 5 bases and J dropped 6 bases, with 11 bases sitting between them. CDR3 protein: CASSPNGGQPQHF. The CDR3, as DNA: TGTGCCAGCAGCCCAAACGGCGGTCAGCCCCAGCATTTT.

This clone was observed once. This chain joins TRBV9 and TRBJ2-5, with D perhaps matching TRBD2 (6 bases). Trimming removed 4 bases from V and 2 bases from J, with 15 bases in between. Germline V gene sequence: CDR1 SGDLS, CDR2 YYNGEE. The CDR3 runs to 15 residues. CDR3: CASSPRAGRQETQYF. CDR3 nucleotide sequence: TGTGCCAGCAGCCCCAGGGCGGGAAGACAAGAGACCCAGTACTTC.

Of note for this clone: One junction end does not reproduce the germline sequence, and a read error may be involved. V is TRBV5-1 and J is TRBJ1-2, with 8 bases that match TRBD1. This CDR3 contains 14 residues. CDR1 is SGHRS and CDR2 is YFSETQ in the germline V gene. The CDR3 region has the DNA TGCGCCAGCACCTTGACAGGGGCAGCAGATGGCTACACCTTC. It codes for CASTLTGAADGYTF.

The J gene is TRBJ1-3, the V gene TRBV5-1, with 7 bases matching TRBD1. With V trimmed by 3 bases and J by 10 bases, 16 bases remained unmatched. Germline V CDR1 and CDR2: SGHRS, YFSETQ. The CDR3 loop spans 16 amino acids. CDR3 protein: CASSSGDLWTGPTIYF. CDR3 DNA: TGCGCCAGCAGCTCGGGGGACCTTTGGACAGGCCCAACCATATATTTT.

The CDR3 coding sequence is TGTGCCAGCTCACCAGGTCCCAGGGGCACTGAAGCTTTCTTT. This codes for CASSPGPRGTEAFF. The rearrangement uses TRBV18 and TRBJ1-1; D is possibly TRBD1 (6 bases). The CDR3 runs 14 residues. Trimming pared 2 bases from V and 4 bases from J, leaving 11 bases between. CDR1 and CDR2 (germline): KGHSH, LQKENI.

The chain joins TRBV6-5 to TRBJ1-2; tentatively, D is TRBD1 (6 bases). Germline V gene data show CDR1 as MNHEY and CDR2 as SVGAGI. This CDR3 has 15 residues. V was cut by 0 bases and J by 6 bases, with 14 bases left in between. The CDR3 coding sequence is TGTGCCAGCAGTTACTCGAACAGGGAAAATAATGGCTACACCTTC. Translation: CASSYSNRENNGYTF.

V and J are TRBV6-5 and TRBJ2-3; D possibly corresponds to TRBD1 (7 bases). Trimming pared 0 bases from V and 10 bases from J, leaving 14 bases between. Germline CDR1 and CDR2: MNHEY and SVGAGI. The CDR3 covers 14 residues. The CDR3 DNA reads TGTGCCAGCAGTTACTCAGGGCAGGGGGAGGCGCAGTATTTT. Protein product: CASSYSGQGEAQYF.

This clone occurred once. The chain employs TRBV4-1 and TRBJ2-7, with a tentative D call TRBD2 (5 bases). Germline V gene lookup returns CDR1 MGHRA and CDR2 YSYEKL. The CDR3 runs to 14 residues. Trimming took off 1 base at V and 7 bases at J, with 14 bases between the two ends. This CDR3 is CASSQGTEVREQYF. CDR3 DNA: TGCGCCAGCAGCCAAGGGACGGAGGTACGAGAGCAGTACTTC.

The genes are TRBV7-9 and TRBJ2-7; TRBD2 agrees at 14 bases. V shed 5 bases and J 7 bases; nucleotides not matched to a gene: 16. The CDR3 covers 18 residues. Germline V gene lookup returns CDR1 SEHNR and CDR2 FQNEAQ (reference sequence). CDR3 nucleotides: TGTGCCAGCAGCCAAAGGACTAGCGGGAGGACCCGCCGGGAAGAGCAGTACTTC. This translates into CASSQRTSGRTRREEQYF.

DNA of the CDR3: TGTGCCAGCAGCTTGCCGCGGGCAGATGGCTACACCTTC. Amino acid sequence: CASSLPRADGYTF. The V gene is TRBV7-9, the J gene TRBJ1-2, with no clear D. Germline assignment: CDR1 SEHNR and CDR2 FQNEAQ (reference sequence). The CDR3 is 13 amino acids. Trimming cost V 3 bases and J 6 bases, with 11 bases left between them.

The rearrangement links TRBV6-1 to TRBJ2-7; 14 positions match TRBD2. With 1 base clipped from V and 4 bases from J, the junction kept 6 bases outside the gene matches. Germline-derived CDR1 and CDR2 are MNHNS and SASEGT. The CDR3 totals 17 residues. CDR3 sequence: CASSEVPTSGRGYEQYF. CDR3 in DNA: TGTGCCAGCAGTGAAGTCCCGACTAGCGGGAGGGGTTACGAGCAGTACTTC.

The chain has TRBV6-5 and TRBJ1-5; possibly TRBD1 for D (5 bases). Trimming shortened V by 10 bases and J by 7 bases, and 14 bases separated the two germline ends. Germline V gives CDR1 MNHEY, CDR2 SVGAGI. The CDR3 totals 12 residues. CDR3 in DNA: TGTGCCACCGGGGGAAGGAGACAGCCCCAGCATTTT. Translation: CATGGRRQPQHF.

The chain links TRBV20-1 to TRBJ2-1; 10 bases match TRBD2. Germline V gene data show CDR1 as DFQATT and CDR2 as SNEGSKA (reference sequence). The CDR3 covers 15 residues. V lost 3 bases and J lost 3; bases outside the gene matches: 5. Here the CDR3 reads CSASKASGSYNEQFF. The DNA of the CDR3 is TGCAGTGCTAGTAAAGCTAGCGGGAGCTACAATGAGCAGTTCTTC.

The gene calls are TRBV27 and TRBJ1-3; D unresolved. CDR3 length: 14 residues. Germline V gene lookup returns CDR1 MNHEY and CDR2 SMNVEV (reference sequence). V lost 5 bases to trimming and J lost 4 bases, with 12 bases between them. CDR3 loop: CASSPSFSGNTIYF. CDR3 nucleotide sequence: TGTGCCAGCAGTCCTAGCTTTTCGGGAAACACCATATATTTT.

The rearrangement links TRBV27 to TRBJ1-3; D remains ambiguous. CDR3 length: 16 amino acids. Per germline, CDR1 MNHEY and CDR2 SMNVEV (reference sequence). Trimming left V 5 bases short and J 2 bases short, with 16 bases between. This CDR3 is CASSPRPPRPGNTIYF. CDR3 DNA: TGTGCCAGCAGTCCTCGACCCCCGCGGCCTGGAAACACCATATATTTT.

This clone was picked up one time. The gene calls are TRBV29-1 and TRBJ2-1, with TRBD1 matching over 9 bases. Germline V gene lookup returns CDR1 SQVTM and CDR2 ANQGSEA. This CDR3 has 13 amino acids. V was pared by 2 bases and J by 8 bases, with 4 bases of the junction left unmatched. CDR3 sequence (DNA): TGCAGCGTTGAATTAGGACAGGGGTATGAGCAGTTCTTC. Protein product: CSVELGQGYEQFF.

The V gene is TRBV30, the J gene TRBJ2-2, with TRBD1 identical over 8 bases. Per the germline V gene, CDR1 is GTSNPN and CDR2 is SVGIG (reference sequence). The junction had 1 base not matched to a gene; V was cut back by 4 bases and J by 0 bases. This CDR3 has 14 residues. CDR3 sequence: CAWTGGPNTGELFF. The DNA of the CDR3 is TGTGCCTGGACAGGGGGCCCGAACACCGGGGAGCTGTTTTTT.

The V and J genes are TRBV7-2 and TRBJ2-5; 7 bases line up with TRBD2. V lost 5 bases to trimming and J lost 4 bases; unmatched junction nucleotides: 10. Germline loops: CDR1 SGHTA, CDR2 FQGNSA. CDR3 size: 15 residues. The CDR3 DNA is TGTGCCAGCAGCCTCAAAGCGGGGAATGGAGAGACCCAGTACTTC. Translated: CASSLKAGNGETQYF.

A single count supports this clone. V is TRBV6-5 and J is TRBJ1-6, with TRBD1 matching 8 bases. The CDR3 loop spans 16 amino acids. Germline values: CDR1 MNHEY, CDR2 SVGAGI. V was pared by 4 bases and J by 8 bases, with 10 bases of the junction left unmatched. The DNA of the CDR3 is TGTGCCAGCAGTTGGTCGACAGGGGATGTAGATTCACCCCTCCACTTT. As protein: CASSWSTGDVDSPLHF.

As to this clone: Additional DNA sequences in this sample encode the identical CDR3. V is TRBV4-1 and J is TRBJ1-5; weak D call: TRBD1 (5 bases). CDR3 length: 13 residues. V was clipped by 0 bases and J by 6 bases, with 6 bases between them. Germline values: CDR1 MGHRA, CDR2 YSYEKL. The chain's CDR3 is CASSQERGQPQHF. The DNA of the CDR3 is TGCGCCAGCAGCCAAGAAAGGGGTCAGCCCCAGCATTTT.

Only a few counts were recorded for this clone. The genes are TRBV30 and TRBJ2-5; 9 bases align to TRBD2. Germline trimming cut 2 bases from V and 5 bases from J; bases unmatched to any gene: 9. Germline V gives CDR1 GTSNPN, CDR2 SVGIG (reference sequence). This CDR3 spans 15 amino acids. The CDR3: CAWSRNSGGQETQYF. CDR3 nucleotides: TGTGCCTGGAGTCGGAATAGCGGGGGCCAGGAGACCCAGTACTTC.

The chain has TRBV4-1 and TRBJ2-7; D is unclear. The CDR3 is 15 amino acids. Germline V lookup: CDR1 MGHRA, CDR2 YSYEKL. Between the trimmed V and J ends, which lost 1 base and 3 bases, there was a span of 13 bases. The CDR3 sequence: CASSQAVVRDYEQYF. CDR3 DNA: TGCGCCAGCAGCCAAGCGGTGGTTAGAGACTACGAGCAGTACTTC.

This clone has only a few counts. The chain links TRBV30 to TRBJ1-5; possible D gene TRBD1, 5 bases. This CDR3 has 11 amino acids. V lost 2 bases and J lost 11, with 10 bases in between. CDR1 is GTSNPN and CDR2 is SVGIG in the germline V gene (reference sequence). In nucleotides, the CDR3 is TGTGCCTGGAGTCGACAAGGGGCCCAGCATTTT. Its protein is CAWSRQGAQHF. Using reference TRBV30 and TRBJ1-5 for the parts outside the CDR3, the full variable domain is SQTIHQWPATLVQPVGSPLSLECTVEGTSNPNLYWYRQAAGRGLQLLFYSVGIGQISSEVPQNLSASRPQDRQFILSSKKLLLSDSGFYLCAWSRQGAQHFGDGTRLSIL.

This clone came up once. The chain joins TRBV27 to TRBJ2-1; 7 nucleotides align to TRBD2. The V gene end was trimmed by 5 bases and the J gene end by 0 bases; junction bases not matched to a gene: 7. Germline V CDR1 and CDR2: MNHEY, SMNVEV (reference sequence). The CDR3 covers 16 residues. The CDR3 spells CASSPRGGSSYNEQFF. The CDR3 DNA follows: TGTGCCAGCAGTCCGAGGGGCGGGAGCTCCTACAATGAGCAGTTCTTC.

The CDR3 nucleotides are TGCGCCAGCAGCCCCCGACAGTTAAGCTCCTACAATGAGCAGTTCTTC. Translated: CASSPRQLSSYNEQFF. The chain couples TRBV10-1 to TRBJ2-1; D may be TRBD1 (5 bases). V shed 6 bases and J shed 0 bases, with 15 bases lying between them. CDR3 length: 16 residues. Germline lookup yields CDR1 WNHNN and CDR2 SYGVQD (reference sequence).

The CDR3 nucleotides read TGTGCCATCAGTGGCAACGGGGTCGGGCAGTACTTC. This encodes CAISGNGVGQYF. The chain uses TRBV10-3 and TRBJ2-7; possibly TRBD2 for D (5 bases). The CDR3 consists of 12 residues. V shed 4 bases and J shed 9 bases, with 13 bases lying between them. The germline CDR1 and CDR2 sequences are ENHRY and SYGVKD.

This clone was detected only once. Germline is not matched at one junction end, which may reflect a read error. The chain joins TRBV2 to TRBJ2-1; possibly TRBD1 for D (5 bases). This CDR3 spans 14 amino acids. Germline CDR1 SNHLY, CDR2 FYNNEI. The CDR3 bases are TGTGCCAGCAGGGAAGGGGCGCTCTACAATGAGCAGTTCTTC. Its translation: CASREGALYNEQFF.

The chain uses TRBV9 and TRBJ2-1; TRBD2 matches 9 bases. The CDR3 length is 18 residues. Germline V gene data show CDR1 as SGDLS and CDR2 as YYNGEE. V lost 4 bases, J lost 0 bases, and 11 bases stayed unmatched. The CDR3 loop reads CASSPTGRGGISYNEQFF. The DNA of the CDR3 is TGTGCCAGCAGCCCCACCGGGCGGGGGGGAATCTCCTACAATGAGCAGTTCTTC.

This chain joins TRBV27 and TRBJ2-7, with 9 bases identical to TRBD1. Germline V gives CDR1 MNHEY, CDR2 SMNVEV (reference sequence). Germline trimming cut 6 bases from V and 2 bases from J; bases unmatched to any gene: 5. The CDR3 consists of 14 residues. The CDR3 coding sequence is TGTGCCAGCAGATGGACAGGGGAACCCTACGAGCAGTACTTC. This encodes CASRWTGEPYEQYF.